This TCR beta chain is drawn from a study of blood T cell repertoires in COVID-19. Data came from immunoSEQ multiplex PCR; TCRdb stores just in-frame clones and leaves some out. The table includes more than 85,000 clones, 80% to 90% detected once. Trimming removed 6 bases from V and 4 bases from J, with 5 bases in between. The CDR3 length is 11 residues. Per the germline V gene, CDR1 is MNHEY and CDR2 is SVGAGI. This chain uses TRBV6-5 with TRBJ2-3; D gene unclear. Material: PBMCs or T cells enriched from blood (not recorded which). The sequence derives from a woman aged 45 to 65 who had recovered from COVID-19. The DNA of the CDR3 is TGTGCCAGCAGGGCCGCAGATACGCAGTATTTT. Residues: CASRAADTQYF.